The 12 T cell receptor beta chains reported below all come from one sample, sequenced in a study of blood T cell repertoires in COVID-19 (dated by TCRdb to 2020 to 2022). Libraries were made using the immunoSEQ multiplex PCR assay. TCRdb mirrors the immuneACCESS table, restricted to in-frame sequences. Some clones are absent from its copies; in checked studies, under half trace to an unresolved V gene, and the reason for the others is unknown. A total of 180,000 or so clones appear in this sample, 89% of them only once. The top ten clonotypes cover 5.5% to 7.5% of the sample. Sequencing was carried out using peripheral blood. The receptors were gathered from a middle-aged man with acute or convalescent COVID-19.

CDR3 coding DNA: TGCAGCGTTGAACGGCAGGGGTGGGGTGGCTACACCTTC. This sequence encodes CSVERQGWGGYTF. The rearrangement links TRBV29-1 to TRBJ1-2, with a tentative D call TRBD1 (6 bases). Trimming left V 2 bases short and J 7 bases short, with 14 bases between. Germline V lookup: CDR1 SQVTM, CDR2 ANQGSEA. The CDR3 has 13 residues.

The chain has TRBV28 and TRBJ2-2; TRBD1 matches at 11 bases. The CDR3 sequence is 14 residues long. The V gene end was trimmed by 11 bases and the J gene end by 4 bases; junction bases not matched to a gene: 6. Germline CDR1 and CDR2: MDHEN and SYDVKM. The CDR3 DNA follows: TGTGCCTGCACCGGGACAGGGGGCACCGGGGAGCTGTTTTTT. Its translation: CACTGTGGTGELFF. Together with reference TRBV28 and TRBJ2-2, the CDR3 gives the full variable domain: DVKVTQSSRYLVKRTGEKVFLECVQDMDHENMFWYRQDPGLGLRLIYFSYDVKMKEKGDIPEGYSVSREKKERFSLILESASTNQTSMYLCACTGTGGTGELFFGEGSRLTVL.

This clone is a singleton in its sample. This chain links TRBV28 with TRBJ1-2; TRBD1 aligns across 7 bases. Germline CDR1 and CDR2: MDHEN and SYDVKM. The CDR3 runs 15 residues. With V trimmed by 5 bases and J by 4 bases, 10 bases remained unmatched. As DNA, the CDR3 is TGTGCCAGCAGTCCCCCGAGACAGGGCTTCTATGGCTACACCTTC. Protein sequence: CASSPPRQGFYGYTF.

The chain links TRBV5-1 to TRBJ1-2, with a weak D call TRBD1 (6 bases). Germline V gives CDR1 SGHRS, CDR2 YFSETQ. V lost 4 bases to trimming and J lost 7 bases, with 14 bases between them. The CDR3 extends over 13 amino acids. CDR3 sequence (DNA): TGCGCCAGCAGCGTCGACAGGAGTCTTGGCTACACCTTC. Its protein is CASSVDRSLGYTF.

The genes are TRBV4-3 and TRBJ2-5, with D possibly being TRBD2 (6 bases). CDR3 size: 17 residues. Trimming took off 1 base at V and 3 bases at J, with 18 bases between the two ends. Germline values: CDR1 LGHNA, CDR2 YSLEER. CDR3 residues: CASSQVLWGTGEETQYF. The CDR3 nucleotides are TGCGCCAGCAGCCAAGTGTTATGGGGGACTGGCGAAGAGACCCAGTACTTC.

The chain carries TRBV29-1 and TRBJ2-3, with 11 bases that match TRBD2. CDR3 length: 14 residues. CDR1 and CDR2 from the germline V gene are SQVTM and ANQGSEA. V shed 8 bases, J shed 3 bases, and the junction held 7 bases outside the gene matches. DNA for the CDR3: TGCAGCTCTAGACTAGCGGGGTTAACAGATACGCAGTATTTT. Its protein product is CSSRLAGLTDTQYF.

This clone was seen once. Mismatch with germline at one junction end may stem from a read error. This rearrangement joins TRBV7-7 to TRBJ2-5; D is perhaps TRBD1 (7 bases). CDR1 and CDR2 (germline): SSHAT, FNYEAQ (reference sequence). The CDR3 is 15 residues long. CDR3 sequence: CASSLQGMGGETQYF. The CDR3 region has the DNA TGTGCTAGCAGCCTACAGGGGATGGGGGGAGAGACCCAGTACTTC.

Turning to this clone: This sample also contains other DNA sequences that code for the same CDR3. The gene calls are TRBV5-4 and TRBJ2-7; 9 bases align to TRBD1. This CDR3 is built from 14 residues. V dropped 3 bases and J dropped 4; count of bases not matched to a gene: 5. Germline loops: CDR1 SGHNT, CDR2 YYREEE (reference sequence). CDR3 amino acids: CASSSGTGRYEQYF. CDR3 in DNA: TGTGCCAGCAGCTCCGGGACAGGGAGATACGAGCAGTACTTC. The whole variable domain, remainder taken from reference TRBV5-4 and TRBJ2-7, is ETGVTQSPTHLIKTRGQQVTLRCSSQSGHNTVSWYQQALGQGPQFIFQYYREEENGRGNFPPRFSGLQFPNYSSELNVNALELDDSALYLCASSSGTGRYEQYFGPGTRLTVT.

The chain's CDR3 is CASSLYLGAGYGYTF. CDR3 nucleotide sequence: TGTGCCAGCAGCTTATACCTGGGGGCAGGATATGGCTACACCTTC. The chain recombines TRBV7-2 with TRBJ1-2; D is perhaps TRBD1 (6 bases). Deletions cut 2 bases from V and 5 bases from J, with 15 bases between. Germline-derived CDR1 and CDR2 are SGHTA and FQGNSA. The CDR3 is made up of 15 amino acids.

This chain connects TRBV6-4 to TRBJ2-2; no clear D gene. Looked up from germline, CDR1 is MRHNA and CDR2 is SNTAGT. This CDR3 contains 13 residues. V lost 4 bases, J lost 3 bases, and 6 bases lay in between. This chain's CDR3 is CASSVLDTGELFF. The CDR3 DNA reads as TGTGCCAGCAGTGTCCTTGACACCGGGGAGCTGTTTTTT.

The rearrangement uses TRBV7-3 and TRBJ2-2; D is perhaps TRBD2 (5 bases). V was trimmed by 3 bases and J by 0 bases, leaving 8 bases between them. From germline, CDR1 is SGHTA and CDR2 FQGTGA. This CDR3 spans 15 amino acids. The CDR3: CASSFSGSNTGELFF. CDR3 nucleotide sequence: TGTGCCAGCAGCTTCAGCGGTTCGAACACCGGGGAGCTGTTTTTT.

The rearrangement joins TRBV3-1 (or the pseudogene TRBV3-2) to TRBJ2-3; tentatively, D is TRBD2 (5 bases). V lost 2 bases to trimming and J lost 3 bases, with 15 bases between them. The CDR3 extends over 16 amino acids. CDR1 and CDR2 from the germline V gene are LGHDT and YNNKEL (reference sequence). The CDR3 DNA reads as TGTGCCAGCAGCCAAAACGTCTTAGCGAGTACAGATACGCAGTATTTT. This encodes CASSQNVLASTDTQYF.